This T cell receptor (beta chain) was sequenced during a study of blood T cell repertoires in COVID-19. This CDR3 has 15 residues. Trimming shortened V by 4 bases and J by 0 bases, and 10 bases separated the two germline ends. Germline assignment: CDR1 SGHTA and CDR2 FQGTGA. Using immunoSEQ multiplex PCR, the repertoire was profiled, and TCRdb retains in-frame clones only, with some absent. The sample lists about 140,000 clones; just over 85% were seen once. The receptor was derived from a woman in her sixties with acute or convalescent COVID-19. J is TRBJ2-1 and V is TRBV7-3; D may be TRBD1 (6 bases). The sequencing sample was made of peripheral blood. CDR3 amino acids: CASSSLRGSYNEQFF. DNA for the CDR3: TGTGCCAGCAGCTCCCTCAGGGGCTCCTACAATGAGCAGTTCTTC.